The 32 T cell receptor beta chains in this list originate from one sample, sequenced in a study of regulatory T cells in long-lasting Graves disease. Assembly of TCR beta libraries relied on iRepertoire HTBI primers together with Arm-PCR of CDR3 regions. Each CDR3 protein is one row after TCRdb ran MiXCR on the multiplex PCR reads. The sample lists a few hundred thousand distinct CDR3 sequences; roughly 13% were seen once. Noted time point: newly diagnosed GD, antithyroid drugs for less than 3 months. TCR sequences were obtained from RNA taken from PBMCs. The sample was also reused in another study, on T cells in Graves' hyperthyroidism and ophthalmopathy.

Sequences were derived from peripheral blood mononuclear cells (PBMCs), sampled at new diagnosis, from a patient treated with antithyroid drugs. Receptor source: a man aged 25-45 years with Graves disease.

Only a few counts were recorded for this clonotype. This chain uses TRBV18 with TRBJ2-5; D not resolved. Germline V lookup: CDR1 KGHSH, CDR2 LQKENI. Trimming left V 5 bases short and J 1 base short, with 11 bases between. This CDR3 region has 14 residues. The chain's CDR3 is CASSIYGPQETQYF. The DNA of the CDR3 is TGTGCCAGCTCAATCTATGGACCCCAAGAGACCCAGTACTTC. The variable domain in full, with the rest retrieved from reference TRBV18 and TRBJ2-5, is NAGVMQNPRHLVRRRGQEARLRCSPMKGHSHVYWYRQLPEEGLKFMVYLQKENIIDESGMPKERFSAEFPKEGPSILRIQQVVRGDSAAYFCASSIYGPQETQYFGPGTRLLVL.

This clonotype turned up a few times. The chain couples TRBV19 to TRBJ1-5; TRBD1 aligns across 7 bases. V lost 8 bases, J lost 4 bases, and 11 bases stayed unmatched. CDR1 is LNHDA and CDR2 is SQIVND in the germline V gene (reference sequence). CDR3 size: 15 residues. CDR3 in amino acids: CASGPTGPRNQPQHF. As DNA, the CDR3 is TGTGCCAGTGGACCGACAGGGCCGCGGAATCAGCCCCAGCATTTT.

This clonotype was detected many times. This chain connects TRBV20-1 to TRBJ2-7; 7 positions agree with TRBD2. Trimming removed 5 bases from V and 0 bases from J; junction bases left unmatched: 4. CDR1 is DFQATT, CDR2 SNEGSKA, per germline (reference sequence). The CDR3 length is 13 residues. CDR3 residues: CSAPSGLSYEQYF. The CDR3 region has the DNA TGCAGTGCTCCTAGCGGACTCTCCTACGAGCAGTACTTC.

This clonotype occurred a few times. V and J are TRBV20-1 and TRBJ2-3; 8 nucleotides align to TRBD2. With V trimmed by 6 bases and J by 3 bases, 11 bases remained unmatched. Germline V gene lookup returns CDR1 DFQATT and CDR2 SNEGSKA (reference sequence). The CDR3 sequence is 15 residues long. The CDR3 DNA sequence: TGCAGTGCCATCGGGGGGACTAGAGGTACAGATACGCAGTATTTT. It is translated as CSAIGGTRGTDTQYF.

This clonotype occurred a few times. The chain employs TRBV9 and TRBJ1-1; D is uncertain. Per germline, CDR1 SGDLS and CDR2 YYNGEE. Trimming took off 5 bases at V and 8 bases at J, with 10 bases between the two ends. This CDR3 is 11 amino acids long. CDR3 region: CASSHPPEAFF. CDR3 nucleotides: TGTGCCAGCAGTCACCCTCCCGAAGCTTTCTTT.

The J gene is TRBJ1-1, the V gene TRBV5-1; D not certain. This CDR3 has 12 residues. The V end lost 4 bases, the J end lost 8 bases, and 12 bases lay between the germline ends. Germline CDR1 is SGHRS and CDR2 is YFSETQ. The DNA for the CDR3 is TGCGCCAGCAGCCCCCGCGCGAGGGAAGCTTTCTTT. This codes for CASSPRAREAFF.

This clonotype has ten or more counts. V usage is TRBV20-1 and J usage is TRBJ2-7; 13 positions match TRBD2. V shed 5 bases and J 7 bases; nucleotides not matched to a gene: 5. This CDR3 is 13 amino acids long. Germline assignment: CDR1 DFQATT and CDR2 SNEGSKA (reference sequence). The CDR3 DNA reads as TGCAGTGCTCGTACTAGCGGGAGGGGTGAGCAGTACTTC. Its protein product is CSARTSGRGEQYF.

The J gene is TRBJ2-1, the V gene TRBV20-1; D possibly corresponds to TRBD2 (5 bases). CDR3 length equals 15 residues. V lost 5 bases and J 4 bases, leaving 18 bases between the germline ends. Germline CDR1 DFQATT, CDR2 SNEGSKA (reference sequence). For the CDR3, the DNA is TGCAGTGCTGGCCAACTAGTCTCGTCATACAATGAGCAGTTCTTC. Residues: CSAGQLVSSYNEQFF.

This clonotype was detected many times. The chain has TRBV28 and TRBJ1-1; D gene ambiguous. CDR3 length: 13 amino acids. Trimming took 8 bases from V and 0 from J, leaving 10 bases between them. Germline V gene lookup returns CDR1 MDHEN and CDR2 SYDVKM. The CDR3: CASSQQVNTEAFF. DNA for the CDR3: TGTGCCAGCTCACAGCAGGTGAACACTGAAGCTTTCTTT.

This clonotype was detected ten times or more. CDR3 protein: CASSLGGWSTDTQYF. The CDR3 DNA follows: TGTGCCAGCAGCTTGGGGGGTTGGAGCACAGATACGCAGTATTTT. The chain uses TRBV5-6 and TRBJ2-3; the D is unclear. The CDR3 sequence is 15 residues long. The germline V and J ends were trimmed by 0 bases and 0 bases, with 8 bases remaining between them. The germline gives CDR1 SGHDT, CDR2 YYEEEE.

This clonotype showed up many times. The genes are TRBV11-3 and TRBJ2-5, with unresolved D. This CDR3 comprises 13 residues. V lost 3 bases to trimming and J lost 5 bases, with 10 bases between them. CDR1 and CDR2 from the germline V gene are SGHNT and YENEEA. The CDR3 nucleotides are TGTGCCAGCAGCTTGAAAGGTACTGAGACCCAGTACTTC. Translated: CASSLKGTETQYF. Filled out from reference TRBV11-3 and TRBJ2-5, the complete variable domain reads EAGVVQSPRYKIIEKKQPVAFWCNPISGHNTLYWYLQNLGQGPELLIRYENEEAVDDSQLPKDRFSAERLKGVDSTLKIQPAELGDSAVYLCASSLKGTETQYFGPGTRLLVL.

This clonotype was found once. The chain recombines TRBV7-8 with TRBJ1-5; 7 nucleotides line up with TRBD1. CDR1 is SGHVS, CDR2 FQNEAQ, per germline. This CDR3 spans 14 amino acids. J gave up 3 bases and V 5 bases, and 4 bases lay outside the gene matches. The CDR3 protein is CASSQDRHNQPQHF. The CDR3 DNA follows: TGTGCCAGCAGCCAGGACAGGCACAATCAGCCCCAGCATTTT.

This clonotype appeared a few times. J is TRBJ2-5 and V is TRBV27; 10 bases line up with TRBD2. Germline-derived CDR1 and CDR2 are MNHEY and SMNVEV (reference sequence). The junction had 6 bases not matched to a gene; V was cut back by 2 bases and J by 3 bases. The CDR3 has 16 residues. The CDR3 sequence is CASSLLAGAGEETQYF. The CDR3 nucleotides read TGTGCCAGCAGTTTACTAGCGGGAGCGGGGGAAGAGACCCAGTACTTC.

The chain uses TRBV20-1 and TRBJ2-3; D not certain. The CDR3 has 12 amino acids. CDR1 and CDR2 from the germline V gene are DFQATT and SNEGSKA (reference sequence). Trimming took 3 bases from V and 2 from J, leaving 6 bases between them. The CDR3 is CSARRNTDTQYF. DNA for the CDR3: TGCAGTGCTAGGCGGAACACAGATACGCAGTATTTT.

This clonotype was observed many times. This rearrangement joins TRBV2 to TRBJ2-3, with 7 nucleotides matching TRBD2. Trimming took 10 bases from V and 4 from J; bases not matched to a gene: 11. This CDR3 contains 14 residues. Germline V gives CDR1 SNHLY, CDR2 FYNNEI. For the CDR3, the DNA is TGTGCCACCCCATCTGGACTAGTGGCAGATACGCAGTATTTT. Translation gives CATPSGLVADTQYF.

This clonotype was seen many times. The rearrangement links TRBV10-1 to TRBJ2-7; D unclear. The germline CDR1 and CDR2 sequences are WNHNN and SYGVQD (reference sequence). The germline V and J ends were trimmed by 2 bases and 5 bases, with 13 bases remaining between them. There are 14 residues in the CDR3. The CDR3 DNA is TGCGCCAGCAGTGAGGGCGGTACTGGGGACGAGCAGTACTTC. It is translated as CASSEGGTGDEQYF.

The genes are TRBV24-1 and TRBJ2-6; D call uncertain. Germline-derived CDR1 and CDR2 are KGHDR and SFDVKD. This CDR3 is built from 17 residues. Trimming removed 2 bases from V and 0 bases from J, with 10 bases in between. The CDR3 nucleotides read TGTGCCACCAGTGATTACGGTGGATCCTCTGGGGCCAACGTCCTGACTTTC. Translation gives CATSDYGGSSGANVLTF.

The rearrangement uses TRBV20-1 and TRBJ2-7, with a possible D match to TRBD1 (6 bases). The V gene lost 6 bases and the J gene lost 3 bases, with 12 bases spanning the gap. Germline V gene data show CDR1 as DFQATT and CDR2 as SNEGSKA (reference sequence). There are 12 residues in the CDR3. The DNA of the CDR3 is TGCAGTGCACCCGGGACAATCTACGAGCAGTACTTC. It translates to CSAPGTIYEQYF.

This clonotype was seen a few times. V and J are TRBV20-1 and TRBJ1-1; D possibly corresponds to TRBD1 (6 bases). The V end was cut by 6 bases, the J end by 8 bases, with 13 bases between. This CDR3 contains 11 residues. In germline, CDR1 is DFQATT, CDR2 SNEGSKA (reference sequence). The CDR3, as DNA: TGCAGTGCAAACAGGGTGTGGGAAGCTTTCTTT. Protein product: CSANRVWEAFF.

This clonotype was recorded at least ten times. The chain links TRBV7-6 to TRBJ2-5; no clear D gene. From germline, CDR1 is SGHVS and CDR2 FNYEAQ. There are 14 residues in the CDR3. The ends were cut back, 6 bases at V and 0 bases at J, with 11 bases in the middle. Here the CDR3 reads CASRLTVYQETQYF. In nucleotides, the CDR3 is TGTGCCAGCAGATTGACGGTGTACCAAGAGACCCAGTACTTC.

This clonotype has at least ten counts. V gene TRBV3-1 combines with J gene TRBJ1-1; no firm D call. Germline lookup yields CDR1 LGHDT and CDR2 YNNKEL (reference sequence). The CDR3 has 13 amino acids. Trimming removed 0 bases at V and 11 bases at J, with 13 bases between. CDR3 bases: TGTGCCAGCAGCCAAGATGTAATGGGGTCGGCTTTCTTT. Translation gives CASSQDVMGSAFF.

The sample holds a few counts of this clonotype. The rearrangement joins TRBV11-2 to TRBJ2-5, with a possible D match to TRBD2 (6 bases). V dropped 0 bases and J dropped 5 bases, with 13 bases sitting between them. The CDR3 runs 15 residues. Germline V gives CDR1 SGHAT, CDR2 FQNNGV. CDR3 region: CASSLEEGRVETQYF. The DNA of the CDR3 is TGTGCCAGCAGCTTAGAGGAGGGCAGGGTGGAGACCCAGTACTTC.

The J gene is TRBJ2-7, the V gene TRBV4-2; 8 positions agree with TRBD2. Germline V gene sequence: CDR1 LGHNA, CDR2 YNFKEQ. The CDR3 totals 15 residues. Trimming at V came to 6 bases and at J to 5 bases, leaving 12 bases not matched to a gene. CDR3 amino acids: CASRPDGRALDEQYF. In DNA form, the CDR3 reads TGTGCCAGCAGACCCGACGGGAGGGCCCTCGACGAGCAGTACTTC.

V gene TRBV30 combines with J gene TRBJ2-7, with 11 bases fitting TRBD2. The CDR3 contains 17 residues. V was pared by 3 bases and J by 3 bases, with 13 bases of the junction left unmatched. Looked up from germline, CDR1 is GTSNPN and CDR2 is SVGIG (reference sequence). CDR3 sequence: CAWRGGLSTSGVYEQYF. DNA for the CDR3: TGTGCCTGGAGAGGGGGCCTATCGACTAGCGGGGTCTACGAGCAGTACTTC.

This clonotype has just a few counts. The V gene is TRBV10-1, the J gene TRBJ2-6; D gene ambiguous. Germline V gives CDR1 WNHNN, CDR2 SYGVQD (reference sequence). The germline V and J ends were trimmed by 2 bases and 4 bases, with 9 bases remaining between them. The CDR3 runs to 15 residues. For the CDR3, the DNA is TGCGCCAGCAGTGAGGGGCTTCCGGGGGCCAACGTCCTGACTTTC. This sequence encodes CASSEGLPGANVLTF.

This clonotype was seen a single time. The chain employs TRBV6-1 and TRBJ2-1, with D possibly TRBD2 on 7 matching bases. The CDR3 loop spans 15 amino acids. Germline V gives CDR1 MNHNS, CDR2 SASEGT. Trimming took off 8 bases at V and 4 bases at J, with 18 bases between the two ends. CDR3 sequence (DNA): TGTGCCAGCGGAGAGGGGGGGGGGCCTTACAATGAGCAGTTCTTC. Its protein is CASGEGGGPYNEQFF.

This clonotype came up many times. The chain joins TRBV2 to TRBJ2-1, with D possibly called TRBD1 or TRBD2 (5 bases each). Looked up from germline, CDR1 is SNHLY and CDR2 is FYNNEI. The CDR3 length is 14 residues. With 2 bases removed from V and 8 bases from J, the gap between germline ends came to 13 bases. The CDR3: CASSEKTLGDEQFF. Here the CDR3 DNA reads TGTGCCAGCAGTGAAAAAACTTTGGGGGATGAGCAGTTCTTC.

This clonotype was counted at least ten times. The chain uses TRBV2 and TRBJ1-1; no clear D gene. CDR3 size: 11 residues. The V gene's germline CDR1 is SNHLY and CDR2 FYNNEI. V was cut by 5 bases and J by 9 bases, with 10 bases left in between. The chain's CDR3 is CASSSRDQAFF. DNA for the CDR3: TGTGCCAGCAGTTCCCGAGACCAAGCTTTCTTT.

The genes are TRBV18 and TRBJ2-7; 10 positions agree with TRBD2. V lost 4 bases to trimming and J lost 1 base; unmatched junction nucleotides: 4. CDR3 length: 15 amino acids. Germline V gene lookup returns CDR1 KGHSH and CDR2 LQKENI. The CDR3 here is CASSQPSGSSYEQYF. The CDR3 bases are TGTGCCAGCTCACAGCCTAGCGGGAGTTCCTACGAGCAGTACTTC.

Remarks on this clonotype: A read error may account for a junction end that differs from germline. J is TRBJ2-1 and V is TRBV15, with 13 bases matching TRBD2. This CDR3 contains 15 residues. Germline CDR1 LNHNV, CDR2 YYDKDF (reference sequence). CDR3 nucleotide sequence: TGTGCCACCAGCGGAACTAGCGGGAGGGACAATGAGCGGTTCTTC. Its protein is CATSGTSGRDNERFF.

In its sample, this clonotype was seen a few times. The V and J genes are TRBV9 and TRBJ2-3, with D possibly being TRBD1 (6 bases). Trimming cost V 2 bases and J 6 bases, with 13 bases left between them. The CDR3 has 14 residues. Germline CDR1 is SGDLS and CDR2 is YYNGEE. CDR3 in DNA: TGTGCCAGCAGCGTCGAAAACAGGGCTGATACGCAGTATTTT. As protein: CASSVENRADTQYF.

This clonotype was observed at least ten times. The J gene is TRBJ2-1, the V gene TRBV12-3 or TRBV12-4; weak D call: TRBD2 (6 bases). The CDR3 is 15 residues long. Trimming pared 6 bases from V and 3 bases from J, leaving 15 bases between. CDR3 sequence reads: CASSRTSRNYNEQFF. In DNA, the CDR3 is TGTGCCAGCAGCCGTACTAGCAGGAACTACAATGAGCAGTTCTTC.